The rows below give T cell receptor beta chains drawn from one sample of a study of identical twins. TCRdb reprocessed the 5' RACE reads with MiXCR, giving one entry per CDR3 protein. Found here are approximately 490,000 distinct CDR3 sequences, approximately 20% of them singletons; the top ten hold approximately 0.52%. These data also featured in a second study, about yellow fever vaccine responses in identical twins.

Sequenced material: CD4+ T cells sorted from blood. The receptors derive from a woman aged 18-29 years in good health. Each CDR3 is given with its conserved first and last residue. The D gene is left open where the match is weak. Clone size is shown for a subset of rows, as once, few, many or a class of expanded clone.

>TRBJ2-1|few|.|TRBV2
CASSEPPSSGDNEQFF
TGTGCCAGCAGTGAACCGCCTAGTAGTGGTGACAATGAGCAGTTCTTC
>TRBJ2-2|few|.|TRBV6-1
CASRKVQGNTGELFF
TGTGCCAGCAGGAAAGTACAGGGGAACACCGGGGAGCTGTTTTTT
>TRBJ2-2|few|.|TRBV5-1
CASSSGYNTGELFF
TGCGCCAGCAGCTCAGGCTATAACACCGGGGAGCTGTTTTTT
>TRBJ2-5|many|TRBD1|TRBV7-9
CASSLRTGETQYF
TGTGCCAGCAGCTTAAGGACAGGGGAGACCCAGTACTTC
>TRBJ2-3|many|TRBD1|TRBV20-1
CSARTGGTDTQYF
TGCAGTGCCCGGACAGGGGGCACAGATACGCAGTATTTT
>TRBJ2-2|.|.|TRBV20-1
CSAEYTGELFF
TGCAGTGCTGAGTACACCGGGGAGCTGTTTTTT
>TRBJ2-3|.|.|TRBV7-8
CASSLMEGLTDTQYF
TGTGCCAGCAGCTTAATGGAGGGTCTGACAGATACGCAGTATTTT
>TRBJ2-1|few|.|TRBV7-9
CASSNTQAGNEQFF
TGTGCCAGCAGTAACACTCAAGCGGGCAATGAGCAGTTCTTC
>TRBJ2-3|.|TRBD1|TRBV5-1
CASSGDSSTDTQYF
TGCGCCAGCAGTGGGGACAGTAGCACAGATACGCAGTATTTT
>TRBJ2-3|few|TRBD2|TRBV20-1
CCAGGLAGGRTDTQYF
TGCTGTGCTGGCGGGTTAGCGGGAGGACGCACAGATACGCAGTATTTT
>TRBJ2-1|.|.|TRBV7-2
CASSPLPLLGQFF
TGTGCCAGCAGCCCCCTTCCCCTACTAGGGCAGTTCTTC
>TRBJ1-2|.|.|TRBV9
CASSVAAANYGYTF
TGTGCCAGCAGCGTAGCGGCGGCTAACTATGGCTACACCTTC
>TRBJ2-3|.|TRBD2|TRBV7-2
CASSILRGVGDTQYF
TGTGCCAGCAGCATCCTCCGGGGGGTCGGCGATACGCAGTATTTT
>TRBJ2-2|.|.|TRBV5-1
CASSFESGITGELFF
TGCGCCAGCAGCTTCGAGTCGGGCATCACCGGGGAGCTGTTTTTT
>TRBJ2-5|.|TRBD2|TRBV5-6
CASSSLGSGRTWGRETQYF
TGTGCCAGCAGCTCCTTGGGTAGCGGGAGAACTTGGGGGAGAGAGACCCAGTACTTC
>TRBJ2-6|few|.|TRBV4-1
CASSQGWAGNSGANVLTF
TGCGCCAGCAGCCAAGGATGGGCAGGCAACTCTGGGGCCAACGTCCTGACTTTC
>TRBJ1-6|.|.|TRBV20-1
CSASRTNNSPLHF
TGCAGTGCTAGTAGAACTAATAATTCACCCCTCCACTTT
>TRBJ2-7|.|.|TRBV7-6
CASSLIDSKYEQYF
TGTGCCAGCAGCTTAATAGACAGCAAATACGAGCAGTACTTC
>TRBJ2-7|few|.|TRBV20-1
CSARGGLDPIYF
TGCAGTGCTAGAGGGGGCCTAGATCCGATCTACTTC
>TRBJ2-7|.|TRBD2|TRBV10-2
CASIPGLATGEQYF
TGCGCCAGCATTCCGGGACTAGCCACGGGAGAGCAGTACTTC
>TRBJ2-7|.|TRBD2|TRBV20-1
CSARRGTSGYYEQYF
TGCAGTGCTAGGCGCGGGACTAGCGGGTATTACGAGCAGTACTTC
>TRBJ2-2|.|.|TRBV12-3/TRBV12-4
CASSGSSRGGELFF
TGTGCCAGCAGTGGCTCCTCGAGGGGCGGGGAGCTGTTTTTT
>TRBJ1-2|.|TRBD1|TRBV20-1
CSARDEGRGKYTF
TGCAGTGCTAGAGATGAAGGCAGGGGGAAGTACACCTTC
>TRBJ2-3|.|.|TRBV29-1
CSVGKSGSTDTQYF
TGCAGCGTTGGAAAGAGCGGTAGCACAGATACGCAGTATTTT
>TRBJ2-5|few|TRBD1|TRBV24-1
CATSDRTGRQETQYF
TGTGCCACCAGTGACCGGACAGGGCGGCAAGAGACCCAGTACTTC
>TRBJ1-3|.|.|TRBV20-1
CSASFAGSGNTIYF
TGCAGTGCTAGTTTTGCAGGGTCTGGAAACACCATATATTTT
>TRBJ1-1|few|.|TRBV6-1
CASSLTGFPEAFF
TGTGCCAGCAGTCTCACAGGGTTCCCTGAAGCTTTCTTT
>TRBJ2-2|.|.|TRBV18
CASSRDGVHTGELFF
TGTGCCAGCTCTAGGGACGGCGTGCACACCGGGGAGCTGTTTTTT
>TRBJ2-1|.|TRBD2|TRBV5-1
CASSFSGGIGNEQFF
TGCGCCAGCAGCTTTAGCGGGGGTATCGGAAATGAGCAGTTCTTC
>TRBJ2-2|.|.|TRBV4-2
CASSQAGQGFTGELFF
TGTGCCAGCAGCCAAGCCGGCCAGGGGTTCACCGGGGAGCTGTTTTTT
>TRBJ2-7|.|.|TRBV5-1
CASWEGTWPYEQYF
TGCGCCAGCTGGGAAGGGACATGGCCCTACGAGCAGTACTTC
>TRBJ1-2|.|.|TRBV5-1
CASSLETTGYTF
TGCGCCAGCAGCTTGGAAACCACCGGCTACACCTTC
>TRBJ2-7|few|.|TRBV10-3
CAISENRWEQYF
TGTGCCATCAGTGAGAATAGATGGGAGCAGTACTTC
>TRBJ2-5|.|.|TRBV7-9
CASSLGEGFGYQETQYF
TGTGCCAGCAGCTTAGGCGAGGGCTTTGGGTACCAAGAGACCCAGTACTTC
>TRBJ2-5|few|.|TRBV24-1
CATSDRSPVETQYF
TGTGCCACCAGTGACCGTAGTCCGGTAGAGACCCAGTACTTC
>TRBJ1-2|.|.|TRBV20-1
CSASERAKHGYTF
TGCAGTGCTAGTGAGCGGGCTAAACATGGCTACACCTTC
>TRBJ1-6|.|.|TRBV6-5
CASNSGVLYNSPLHF
TGTGCCAGCAATTCAGGGGTTCTGTATAATTCACCCCTCCACTTT
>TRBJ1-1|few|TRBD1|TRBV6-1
CASSRGQENTEAFF
TGTGCCAGCAGCCGGGGACAGGAGAACACTGAAGCTTTCTTT
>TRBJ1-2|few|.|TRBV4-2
CASSARDSEVYGYTF
TGTGCCAGCAGCGCCAGGGATTCGGAAGTATATGGCTACACCTTC
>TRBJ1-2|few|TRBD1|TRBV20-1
CSARVGQGLYGYTF
TGCAGTGCTAGAGTGGGACAGGGCCTCTATGGCTACACCTTC
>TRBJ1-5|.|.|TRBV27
CASSLIPGPQPQHF
TGTGCCAGCAGTTTAATACCGGGACCCCAGCCCCAGCATTTT
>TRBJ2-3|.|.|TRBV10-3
CATGAVRAPGNTDTQYF
TGTGCCACCGGGGCCGTCCGGGCCCCAGGAAACACAGATACGCAGTATTTT
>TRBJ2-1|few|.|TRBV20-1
CSARDGGKYNEQFF
TGCAGTGCTAGAGATGGCGGGAAGTACAATGAGCAGTTCTTC
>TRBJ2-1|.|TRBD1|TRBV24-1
CATSDSRDRVSYNEQFF
TGTGCCACCAGTGATTCCCGGGACAGGGTCTCGTACAATGAGCAGTTCTTC
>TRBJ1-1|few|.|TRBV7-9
CASSLVPALNTEAFF
TGTGCCAGCAGCTTAGTTCCTGCCTTGAACACTGAAGCTTTCTTT
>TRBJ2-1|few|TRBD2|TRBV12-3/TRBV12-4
CASKPRIAGNNEQFF
TGTGCCAGCAAACCCCGGATAGCGGGGAACAATGAGCAGTTCTTC
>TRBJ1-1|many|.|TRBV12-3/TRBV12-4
CASSLGVRGTEAFF
TGTGCCAGCAGTTTAGGGGTGAGGGGGACTGAAGCTTTCTTT
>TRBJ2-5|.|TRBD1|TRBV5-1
CASSGATGGYQETQYF
TGCGCCAGCAGCGGTGCAACAGGGGGTTACCAAGAGACCCAGTACTTC
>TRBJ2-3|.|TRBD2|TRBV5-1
CASSRPSGMTDTQYF
TGCGCCAGCAGCAGACCTAGCGGGATGACAGATACGCAGTATTTT
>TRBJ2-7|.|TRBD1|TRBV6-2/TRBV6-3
CASSSSGQLSYEQYF
TGTGCCAGCAGTTCGTCGGGACAGCTCTCCTACGAGCAGTACTTC
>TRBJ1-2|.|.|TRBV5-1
CASSPEGAQGFSGYTF
TGCGCCAGCAGCCCGGAGGGTGCCCAGGGCTTTTCTGGCTACACCTTC
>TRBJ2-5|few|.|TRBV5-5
CASSLSPQGQETQYF
TGTGCCAGCAGCTTGAGTCCACAGGGTCAAGAGACCCAGTACTTC
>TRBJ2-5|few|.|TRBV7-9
CASSWDKQETQYF
TGTGCCAGCAGCTGGGACAAGCAAGAGACCCAGTACTTC
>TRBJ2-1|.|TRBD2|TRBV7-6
CASSLGGLAGEQFF
TGTGCCAGCAGCTTAGGGGGACTAGCGGGGGAGCAGTTCTTC
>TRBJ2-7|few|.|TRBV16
CASCPGVGRGLRDEQYF
TGTGCCAGCTGTCCCGGGGTCGGCCGGGGATTGAGGGACGAGCAGTACTTC
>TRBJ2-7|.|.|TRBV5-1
CASSLWPTGKYEQYF
TGCGCCAGCAGCTTGTGGCCTACAGGGAAGTACGAGCAGTACTTC
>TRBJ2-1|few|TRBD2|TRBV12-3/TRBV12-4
CASRTSGRVYNEQFF
TGTGCCAGCAGGACTAGCGGGAGGGTATACAATGAGCAGTTCTTC
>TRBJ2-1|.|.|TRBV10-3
CAISESSSPYNEQFF
TGTGCCATCAGTGAGTCCTCTAGTCCATACAATGAGCAGTTCTTC
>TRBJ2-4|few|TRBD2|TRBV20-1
CSARSGRAGNIQYF
TGCAGTGCTAGATCCGGGAGGGCCGGAAACATTCAGTACTTC